Given below is one T cell receptor beta chain in context. The CDR3 covers 15 residues. CDR1 is SGHTA and CDR2 is FQGNSA in the germline V gene. V gave up 0 bases and J gave up 3 bases, with 9 bases separating them. The sample is drawn from a study of control samples from healthy donors and cancer patients. TCRdb's copy holds only in-frame clones and misses some; the assay was immunoSEQ multiplex PCR. The sample consists of 70,000 or so clones, around nine tenths of them appearing once. The gene calls are TRBV7-2 and TRBJ1-5, with no clear D. Material for sequencing was PBMCs. This TCR derives from a man aged 55 to 70 with lung cancer. The CDR3 region has the DNA TGTGCCAGCAGCTTAGCGCGAGGGCTCAATCAGCCCCAGCATTTT. Translation: CASSLARGLNQPQHF.